The next 4 T cell receptor beta chains were all read from a single sample in a study of shared clonotypes between healthy human individuals. Libraries were prepared by immunoSEQ multiplex PCR; TCRdb keeps only in-frame clonotypes and omits some of them. The sample contains about 470,000 clones, roughly three quarters of which appear only once. Material for sequencing was PBMCs. These receptors were taken from a woman between 35 and 50 years old in good health. Some clones in this sample may be carry-over from other donors' samples.

This chain uses TRBV11-2 with TRBJ2-7; tentative D call: TRBD1 (8 bases). Trimming took off 5 bases at V and 0 bases at J, with 17 bases between the two ends. The CDR3 is made up of 16 amino acids. CDR1 is SGHAT and CDR2 is FQNNGV in the germline V gene. Written as DNA, the CDR3 is TGTGCCAGCAGCCCTAAACAGGGGGGGAGCTCCTACGAGCAGTACTTC. Protein: CASSPKQGGSSYEQYF. Using reference TRBV11-2 and TRBJ2-7 for the parts outside the CDR3, the full variable domain is EAGVAQSPRYKIIEKRQSVAFWCNPISGHATLYWYQQILGQGPKLLIQFQNNGVVDDSQLPKDRFSAERLKGVDSTLKIQPAKLEDSAVYLCASSPKQGGSSYEQYFGPGTRLTVT.

V usage is TRBV4-1 and J usage is TRBJ2-1, with a weak D call TRBD1 (6 bases). CDR1 is MGHRA, CDR2 YSYEKL, per germline. This CDR3 region has 15 residues. The germline V and J ends were trimmed by 0 bases and 2 bases, with 8 bases remaining between them. CDR3 residues: CASSQDRGPYNEQFF. The CDR3 nucleotides are TGCGCCAGCAGCCAAGACAGGGGTCCCTACAATGAGCAGTTCTTC.

The genes are TRBV7-9 and TRBJ2-1; 8 bases map to TRBD2. Unmatched junction bases numbered 8, after V lost 6 bases and J lost 1 base. The CDR3 extends over 16 amino acids. Germline values: CDR1 SEHNR, CDR2 FQNEAQ (reference sequence). The CDR3: CASSSRLAQSYNEQFF. CDR3 DNA: TGTGCCAGCAGTTCGAGACTAGCGCAATCCTACAATGAGCAGTTCTTC.

This CDR3 reads CATSRDLERGYSYEQYF. As DNA, the CDR3 is TGTGCCACCAGCAGAGATCTTGAGCGGGGCTACTCCTACGAGCAGTACTTC. The chain uses TRBV15 and TRBJ2-7, with 7 positions matching TRBD2. Germline V CDR1 and CDR2: LNHNV, YYDKDF (reference sequence). The CDR3 is 17 residues long. The junction had 8 bases not matched to a gene; V was cut back by 0 bases and J by 0 bases.